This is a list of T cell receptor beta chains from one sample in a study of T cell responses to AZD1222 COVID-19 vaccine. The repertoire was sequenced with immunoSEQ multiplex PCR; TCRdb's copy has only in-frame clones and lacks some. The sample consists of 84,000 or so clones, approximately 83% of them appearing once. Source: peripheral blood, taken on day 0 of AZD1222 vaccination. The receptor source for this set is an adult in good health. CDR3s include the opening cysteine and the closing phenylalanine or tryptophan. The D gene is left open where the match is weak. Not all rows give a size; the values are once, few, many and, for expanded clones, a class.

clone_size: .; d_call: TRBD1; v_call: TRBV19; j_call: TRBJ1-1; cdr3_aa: CASTLQGGTEAFF; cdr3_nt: TGTGCCAGTACCCTCCAGGGGGGCACTGAAGCTTTCTTT
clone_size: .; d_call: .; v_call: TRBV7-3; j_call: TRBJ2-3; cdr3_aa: CASSKSSSTDTQYF; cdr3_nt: TGTGCCAGCAGCAAATCATCGAGCACAGATACGCAGTATTTT
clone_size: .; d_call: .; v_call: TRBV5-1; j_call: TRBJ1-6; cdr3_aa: CASSPQGMGSPLHF; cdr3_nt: TGCGCCAGCAGCCCCCAGGGGATGGGTTCACCCCTCCACTTT
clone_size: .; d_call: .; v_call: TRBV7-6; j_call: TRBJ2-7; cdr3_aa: CASSLGDRGHYEQYF; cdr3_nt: TGTGCCAGCAGCTTAGGGGATCGGGGCCACTACGAGCAGTACTTC
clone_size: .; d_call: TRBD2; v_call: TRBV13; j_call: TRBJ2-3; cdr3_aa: CASSSGLAGLTDTQYF; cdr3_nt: TGTGCCAGCAGCTCGGGACTAGCGGGACTCACAGATACGCAGTATTTT
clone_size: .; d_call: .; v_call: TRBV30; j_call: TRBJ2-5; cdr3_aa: CAWSEGRKAETQYF; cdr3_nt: TGTGCCTGGAGTGAGGGTCGGAAGGCAGAGACCCAGTACTTC
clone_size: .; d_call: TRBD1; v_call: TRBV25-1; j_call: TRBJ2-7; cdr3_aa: CASRGQGAFNEQYF; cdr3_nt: TGTGCCAGCAGGGGACAGGGGGCGTTCAACGAGCAGTACTTC
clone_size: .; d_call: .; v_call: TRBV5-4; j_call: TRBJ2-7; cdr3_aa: CASSLGTTSESSYEQYF; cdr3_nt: TGTGCCAGCAGCTTGGGGACGACGTCGGAGAGCTCCTACGAGCAGTACTTC
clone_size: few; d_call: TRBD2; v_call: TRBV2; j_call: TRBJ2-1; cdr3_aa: CASRIAGGAYNEQFF; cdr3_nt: TGTGCCAGCAGGATAGCGGGAGGGGCCTACAATGAGCAGTTCTTC
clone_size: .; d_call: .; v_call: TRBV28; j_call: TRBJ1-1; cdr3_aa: CASSLWGDTEAFF; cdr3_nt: TGTGCCAGCAGTTTATGGGGGGACACTGAAGCTTTCTTT
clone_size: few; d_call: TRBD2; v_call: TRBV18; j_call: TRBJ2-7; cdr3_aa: CASSPGSGRVYEQYF; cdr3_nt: TGTGCCAGCTCACCAGGCAGCGGGAGGGTCTACGAGCAGTACTTC
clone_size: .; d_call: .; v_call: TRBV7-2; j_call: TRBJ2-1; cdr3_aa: CASSSFGMDSSYNEQFF; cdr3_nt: TGTGCCAGCAGCTCCTTTGGAATGGACAGCTCCTACAATGAGCAGTTCTTC
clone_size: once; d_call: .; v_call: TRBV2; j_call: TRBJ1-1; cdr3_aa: CASTKGPNTEAFF; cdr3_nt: TGTGCCAGCACGAAGGGACCGAACACTGAAGCTTTCTTT
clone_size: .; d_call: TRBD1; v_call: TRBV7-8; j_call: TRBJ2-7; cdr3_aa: CASSLGARTGAYEQYF; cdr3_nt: TGTGCCAGCAGCTTAGGAGCGAGGACAGGGGCCTACGAGCAGTACTTC
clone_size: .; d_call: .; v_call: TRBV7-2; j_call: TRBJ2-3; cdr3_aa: CASSFPGSLGDTQYF; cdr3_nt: TGTGCCAGCAGCTTCCCAGGGAGCCTAGGGGATACGCAGTATTTT
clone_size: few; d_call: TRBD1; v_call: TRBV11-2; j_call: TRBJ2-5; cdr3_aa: CASSLQGDRAQETQYF; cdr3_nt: TGTGCCAGCAGCTTACAAGGGGACAGGGCCCAAGAGACCCAGTACTTC
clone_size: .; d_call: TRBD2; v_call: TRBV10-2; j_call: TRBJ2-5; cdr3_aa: CASSGSSGVYVQETQYF; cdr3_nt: TGCGCCAGCAGTGGATCGAGCGGGGTCTACGTCCAAGAGACCCAGTACTTC
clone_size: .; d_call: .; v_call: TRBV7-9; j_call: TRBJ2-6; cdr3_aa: CASSVGDGRANVLTF; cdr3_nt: TGTGCCAGCAGCGTGGGTGACGGTAGGGCCAACGTCCTGACTTTC
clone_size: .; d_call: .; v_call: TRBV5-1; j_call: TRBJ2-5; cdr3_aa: CASSLAAGPETQYF; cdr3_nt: TGCGCCAGCAGCTTAGCGGCGGGACCAGAGACCCAGTACTTC
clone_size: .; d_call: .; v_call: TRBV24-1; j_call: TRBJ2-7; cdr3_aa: CATSDDHRLEQYF; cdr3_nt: TGTGCCACCAGTGACGACCATAGGCTCGAGCAGTACTTC
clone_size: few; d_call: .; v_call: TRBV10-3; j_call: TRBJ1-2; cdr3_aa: CAINGDYGYTF; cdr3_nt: TGTGCCATCAACGGAGACTATGGCTACACCTTC
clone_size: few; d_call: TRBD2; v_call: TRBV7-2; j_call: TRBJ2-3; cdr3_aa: CASSFAGGGADTQYF; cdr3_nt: TGTGCCAGCAGCTTCGCGGGAGGAGGGGCAGATACGCAGTATTTT
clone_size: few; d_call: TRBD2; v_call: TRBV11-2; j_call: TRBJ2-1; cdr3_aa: CASSPGLAGNNEQFF; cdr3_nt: TGTGCCAGCAGCCCCGGGCTAGCGGGCAACAATGAGCAGTTCTTC
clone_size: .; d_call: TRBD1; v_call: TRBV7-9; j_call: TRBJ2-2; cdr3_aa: CASSLPTGSNTGELFF; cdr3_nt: TGTGCCAGCAGCTTACCGACAGGGTCGAACACCGGGGAGCTGTTTTTT
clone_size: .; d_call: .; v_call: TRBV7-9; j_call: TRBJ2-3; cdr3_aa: CASSLRGESTQYF; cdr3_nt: TGTGCCAGCAGCTTACGGGGAGAGTCTACGCAGTATTTT
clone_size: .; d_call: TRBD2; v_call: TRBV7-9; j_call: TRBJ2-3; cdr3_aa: CASSPAGGRTDTQYF; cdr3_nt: TGTGCCAGCAGCCCCGCGGGAGGACGCACAGATACGCAGTATTTT
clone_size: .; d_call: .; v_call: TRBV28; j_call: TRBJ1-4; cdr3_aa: CASSPRTRNEKLFF; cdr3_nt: TGTGCCAGCAGTCCTAGGACCAGAAATGAAAAACTGTTTTTT
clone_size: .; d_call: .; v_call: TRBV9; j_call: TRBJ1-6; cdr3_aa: CASSVDGDSPLHF; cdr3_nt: TGTGCCAGCAGCGTAGATGGGGATTCACCCCTCCACTTT
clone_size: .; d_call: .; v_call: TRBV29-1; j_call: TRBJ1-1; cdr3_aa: CSAREAVTEAFF; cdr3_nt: TGCAGCGCCAGGGAGGCTGTCACTGAAGCTTTCTTT
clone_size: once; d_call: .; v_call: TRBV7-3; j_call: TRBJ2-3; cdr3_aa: CASSLGQFTDTQYF; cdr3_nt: TGTGCCAGCAGCTTAGGACAGTTCACAGATACGCAGTATTTT
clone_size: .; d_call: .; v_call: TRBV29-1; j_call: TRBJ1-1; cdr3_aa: CSVSAGGGGEAFF; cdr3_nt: TGCAGCGTTTCGGCCGGGGGGGGCGGTGAAGCTTTCTTT
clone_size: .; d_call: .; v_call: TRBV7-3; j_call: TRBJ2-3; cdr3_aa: CASSMQSSTDTQYF; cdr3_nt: TGTGCCAGCTCGATGCAGTCTAGCACAGATACGCAGTATTTT
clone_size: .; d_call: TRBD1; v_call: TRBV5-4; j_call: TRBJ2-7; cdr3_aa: CASSFDLGQQDSYEQYF; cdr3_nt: TGTGCCAGCAGCTTCGACCTGGGACAGCAAGACTCCTACGAGCAGTACTTC
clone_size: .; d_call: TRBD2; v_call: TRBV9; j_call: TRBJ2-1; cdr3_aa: CAWGQGTSGPRNEQFF; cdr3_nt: TGTGCCTGGGGACAGGGGACTAGCGGGCCCCGCAATGAGCAGTTCTTC
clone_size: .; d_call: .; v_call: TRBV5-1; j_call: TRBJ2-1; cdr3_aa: CASSLSGGSYNEQFF; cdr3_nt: TGCGCCAGCAGCTTGAGTGGGGGCTCCTACAATGAGCAGTTCTTC
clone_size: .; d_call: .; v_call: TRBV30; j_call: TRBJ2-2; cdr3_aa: CAWDVTANTGELFF; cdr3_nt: TGTGCCTGGGACGTCACGGCGAACACCGGGGAGCTGTTTTTT
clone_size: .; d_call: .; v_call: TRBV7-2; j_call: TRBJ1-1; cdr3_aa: CASTLRGGSTEAFF; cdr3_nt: TGTGCCAGCACCTTACGAGGGGGGAGTACTGAAGCTTTCTTT
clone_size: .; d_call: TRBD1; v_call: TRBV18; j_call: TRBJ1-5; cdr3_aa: CASSPTGDNQPQHF; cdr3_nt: TGTGCCAGCTCACCTACAGGGGACAATCAGCCCCAGCATTTT
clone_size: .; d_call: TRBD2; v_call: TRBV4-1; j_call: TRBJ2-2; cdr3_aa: CASNPIGGREHTGELFF; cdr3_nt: TGCGCCAGCAACCCTATCGGCGGGAGGGAGCACACCGGGGAGCTGTTTTTT
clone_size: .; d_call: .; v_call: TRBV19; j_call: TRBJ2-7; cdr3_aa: CASSIAHTSYEQYF; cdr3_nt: TGTGCCAGTAGTATAGCTCACACCTCCTACGAGCAGTACTTC
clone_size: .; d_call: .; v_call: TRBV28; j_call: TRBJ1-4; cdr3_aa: CASRQGTTNEKLFF; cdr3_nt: TGTGCCAGCCGTCAGGGGACCACTAATGAAAAACTGTTTTTT
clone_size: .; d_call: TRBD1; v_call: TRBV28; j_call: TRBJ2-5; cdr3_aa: CASIPGTGRETQYF; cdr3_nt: TGTGCCAGCATCCCTGGGACAGGGCGAGAGACCCAGTACTTC
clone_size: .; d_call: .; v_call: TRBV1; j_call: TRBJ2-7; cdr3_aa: CTSSQPLTSGSRYEQYF; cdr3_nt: TGCACCAGCAGCCAACCCCTAACTAGCGGGAGTAGGTACGAGCAGTACTTC
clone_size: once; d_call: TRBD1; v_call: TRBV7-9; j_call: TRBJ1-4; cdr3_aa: CASSLGGTDNEKLFF; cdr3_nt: TGTGCCAGCAGCTTAGGCGGGACAGATAATGAAAAACTGTTTTTT
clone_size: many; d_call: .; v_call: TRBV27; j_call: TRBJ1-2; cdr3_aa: CASSPGGQNYGYTF; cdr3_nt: TGTGCCAGCAGTCCAGGCGGGCAGAACTATGGCTACACCTTC
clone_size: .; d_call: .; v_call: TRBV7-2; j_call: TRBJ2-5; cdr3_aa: CASSLGQVARETQYF; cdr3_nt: TGTGCCAGCAGCTTAGGGCAGGTCGCGAGGGAGACCCAGTACTTC
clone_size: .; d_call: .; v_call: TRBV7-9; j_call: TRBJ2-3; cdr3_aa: CASSPREGRGDTQYF; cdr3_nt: TGTGCCAGCAGCCCCCGCGAGGGGCGCGGAGATACGCAGTATTTT
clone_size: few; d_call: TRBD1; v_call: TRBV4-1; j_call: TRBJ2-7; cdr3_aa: CASSQAGTGHYEQYF; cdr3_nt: TGCGCCAGCAGCCAAGCTGGGACAGGACACTACGAGCAGTACTTC
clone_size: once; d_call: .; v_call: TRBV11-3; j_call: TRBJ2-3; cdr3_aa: CASSPRETDTQYF; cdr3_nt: TGTGCCAGCAGCCCCCGCGAGACAGATACGCAGTATTTT
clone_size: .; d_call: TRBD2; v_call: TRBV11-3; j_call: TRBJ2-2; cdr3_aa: CASSLEAGGVTGELFF; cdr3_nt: TGTGCCAGCAGCTTAGAGGCGGGAGGGGTCACCGGGGAGCTGTTTTTT
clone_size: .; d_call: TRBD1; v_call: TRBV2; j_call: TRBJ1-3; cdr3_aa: CASTDRAGNTIYF; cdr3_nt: TGTGCCAGCACGGACAGGGCTGGAAACACCATATATTTT
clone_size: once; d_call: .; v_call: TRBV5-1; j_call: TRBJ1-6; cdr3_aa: CASSPSDRYNSPLHF; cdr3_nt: TGCGCCAGCAGCCCTTCGGACAGATATAATTCACCCCTCCACTTT
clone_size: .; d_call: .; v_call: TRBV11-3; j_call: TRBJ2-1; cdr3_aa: CASSPPGGGIYNEQFF; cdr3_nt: TGTGCCAGCAGCCCCCCGGGGGGCGGAATTTACAATGAGCAGTTCTTC
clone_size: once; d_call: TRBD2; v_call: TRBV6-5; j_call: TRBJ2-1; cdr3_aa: CASSPGTSVNNEQFF; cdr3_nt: TGTGCCAGCAGTCCCGGGACTAGCGTTAACAATGAGCAGTTCTTC
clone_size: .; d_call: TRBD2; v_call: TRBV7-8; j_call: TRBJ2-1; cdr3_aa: CASSFGWTSLLGPGEQFF; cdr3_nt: TGTGCCAGCAGCTTCGGGTGGACTAGCCTCCTCGGCCCTGGTGAGCAGTTCTTC
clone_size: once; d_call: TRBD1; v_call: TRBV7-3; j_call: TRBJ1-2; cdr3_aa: CASSVGTGGGYGYTF; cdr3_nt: TGTGCCAGCAGCGTTGGGACAGGGGGAGGCTATGGCTACACCTTC